This T cell receptor (beta chain) was observed in a study of early T cells in non-severe SARS-CoV-2 infection. TCRdb re-derived calls from the 5' RACE reads in MiXCR, one entry per CDR3 protein. The table includes 80,000 or so distinct CDR3 sequences, approximately 12% detected once. There are 14 residues in the CDR3. V gave up 2 bases and J gave up 2 bases, with 7 bases separating them. Looked up from germline, CDR1 is MNHEY and CDR2 is SVGEGT. There are many counts of this clonotype. Sequencing was performed on whole blood. The TCR was taken from an adult who was a healthcare worker with PCR-confirmed SARS-CoV-2 infection or an uninfected control (not recorded which). The J gene is TRBJ1-3, the V gene TRBV6-2 or TRBV6-3; no firm D call. CDR3 amino acids: CASSYQVAGNTIYF. In DNA, the CDR3 is TGTGCCAGCAGTTACCAGGTGGCTGGAAACACCATATATTTT.